What follows are 19 T cell receptor beta chains derived from one specimen sequenced in a study of Ad26.COV2.S vaccination and SARS-CoV-2 variants. As for treatment: approximately 18 received Ad26.COV2.S at low or high dose, single or two shots; 5 received placebo; per-sample allocation not given. Sampling occurred on day 63 after the first vaccine or placebo injection. Sequenced by immunoSEQ multiplex PCR; TCRdb stores in-frame clones only, minus some. The repertoire consists of hundreds of thousands of clones, with 80% to 90% occurring once and the leading ten covering about 10%. The sample here was peripheral blood, taken in a trial of Ad26.COV2.S vaccine versus placebo. These receptors all stem from a person aged 18 to 65 who received the Ad26.COV2.S COVID-19 vaccine or a placebo.

The chain joins TRBV19 to TRBJ2-1; possibly TRBD1 for D (6 bases). V lost 2 bases to trimming and J lost 8 bases, with 10 bases between them. Germline CDR1 and CDR2: LNHDA and SQIVND (reference sequence). This CDR3 has 13 residues. CDR3 loop: CASSISRGYEQFF. The DNA for the CDR3 is TGTGCCAGTAGTATATCCAGGGGTTATGAGCAGTTCTTC.

The chain employs TRBV28 and TRBJ1-1, with D possibly matching TRBD1 (6 bases). The V end was cut by 6 bases, the J end by 1 base, with 12 bases between. The CDR3 loop spans 14 amino acids. Germline lookup yields CDR1 MDHEN and CDR2 SYDVKM. CDR3 nucleotides: TGTGCCAGCAGATTGGACAGTGGGAACACTGAAGCTTTCTTT. Its translation: CASRLDSGNTEAFF.

The J gene is TRBJ2-7, the V gene TRBV4-3; 9 positions agree with TRBD1. The germline V gene has CDR1 LGHNA and CDR2 YSLEER. This CDR3 region has 16 residues. The junction had 9 bases not matched to a gene; V was cut back by 0 bases and J by 6 bases. CDR3 amino acids: CASSQDKGQGRGEQYF. The CDR3 DNA reads TGCGCCAGCAGCCAAGATAAGGGACAGGGTCGAGGCGAGCAGTACTTC.

This rearrangement joins TRBV11-2 to TRBJ1-6, with 8 bases lining up with TRBD1. From germline, CDR1 is SGHAT and CDR2 FQNNGV. The CDR3 loop spans 15 amino acids. Trimming took 5 bases from V and 7 from J; bases not matched to a gene: 7. CDR3 sequence: CASSQAGQANSPLHF. CDR3 DNA sequence: TGTGCCAGCAGCCAGGCGGGACAGGCAAATTCACCCCTCCACTTT.

The CDR3 region has the DNA TGTGCCAGCAGCTTAGTGGGGGGAACTAGAGATACGCAGTATTTT. This codes for CASSLVGGTRDTQYF. J is TRBJ2-3 and V is TRBV7-2; the D gene is possibly TRBD2 (6 bases). Germline lookup yields CDR1 SGHTA and CDR2 FQGNSA. CDR3 length: 15 amino acids. Trimming removed 1 base from V and 5 bases from J, with 13 bases in between.

The V gene is TRBV19, the J gene TRBJ2-5; 10 nucleotides match TRBD1. Germline CDR1 LNHDA, CDR2 SQIVND (reference sequence). The CDR3 has 15 residues. V was pared by 6 bases and J by 5 bases, with 9 bases of the junction left unmatched. CDR3 in amino acids: CASSGTGDLWETQYF. The CDR3 DNA reads TGTGCCAGTAGCGGGACAGGGGATTTATGGGAGACCCAGTACTTC.

V gene TRBV4-2 combines with J gene TRBJ1-6; 7 bases fit TRBD1. CDR3 length equals 13 residues. Germline V gene sequence: CDR1 LGHNA, CDR2 YNFKEQ. The V segment lost 8 bases and the J segment 6 bases; nucleotides outside the gene matches: 4. The CDR3 protein is CASSDRANSPLHF. For the CDR3, the DNA is TGTGCCAGCTCCGACAGGGCTAATTCACCCCTCCACTTT.

The chain carries TRBV30 and TRBJ1-1; D might be TRBD1 (5 bases). Germline V gives CDR1 GTSNPN, CDR2 SVGIG (reference sequence). Deletions cut 4 bases from V and 5 bases from J, with 14 bases between. The CDR3 extends over 13 amino acids. The CDR3 DNA reads TGTGCCTGGATGAAAGGGGCTGGGACTGAAGCTTTCTTT. Its translation: CAWMKGAGTEAFF.

The chain links TRBV28 to TRBJ2-1, with 12 bases matching TRBD2. The CDR3 sequence is 15 residues long. Unmatched junction bases numbered 7, after V lost 2 bases and J lost 11 bases. The V gene's germline CDR1 is MDHEN and CDR2 SYDVKM. The CDR3 DNA follows: TGTGCCAGCAGTTTAACTAGCGGGAGGCCGGGCAAGCAGTTCTTC. Protein sequence: CASSLTSGRPGKQFF.

The CDR3 coding sequence is TGTGCCAGCAGCCGGGGGGGGAACACCGGGGAGCTGTTTTTT. Translated, it gives CASSRGGNTGELFF. V is TRBV4-2 and J is TRBJ2-2; 7 positions match TRBD2. J lost 1 base, V lost 4 bases, and 0 bases had no gene match. In germline, CDR1 is LGHNA, CDR2 YNFKEQ. This CDR3 is built from 14 residues.

Remarks on this clone: Other nucleotide sequences in the sample specify the same CDR3. This chain joins TRBV9 and TRBJ2-7; D is unresolved. This CDR3 is 15 amino acids long. Germline CDR1 reads SGDLS; CDR2 reads YYNGEE. Trimming took off 1 base at V and 2 bases at J, with 13 bases between the two ends. DNA for the CDR3: TGTGCCAGCAGCGTAAATCCCGAAACCGCCTACGAGCAGTACTTC. Its protein is CASSVNPETAYEQYF.

The V call is TRBV18, the J call TRBJ2-3, with D perhaps TRBD2 (5 bases). V shed 4 bases and J shed 1 base, with 9 bases lying between them. CDR1 is KGHSH, CDR2 LQKENI, per germline. CDR3 size: 14 residues. This CDR3 is CASSLGGRTDTQYF. The CDR3 DNA sequence: TGTGCCAGCTCACTCGGCGGGCGCACAGATACGCAGTATTTT.

The J gene is TRBJ2-7, the V gene TRBV6-5, with TRBD1 matching over 7 bases. Germline assignment: CDR1 MNHEY and CDR2 SVGAGI. Trimming removed 2 bases from V and 3 bases from J; junction bases left unmatched: 1. There are 13 residues in the CDR3. CDR3 in DNA: TGTGCCAGCAGTTACCGACAGGGCTACGAGCAGTACTTC. Encoded protein: CASSYRQGYEQYF.

The chain carries TRBV6-2 or TRBV6-3 and TRBJ2-5, with 7 bases matching TRBD2. The ends lost 2 bases at V and 5 bases at J; junction bases unmatched: 8. This CDR3 is built from 15 residues. Germline V gives CDR1 MNHEY, CDR2 SVGEGT. CDR3 protein: CASSYPTRGVETQYF. CDR3 nucleotides: TGTGCCAGCAGTTACCCGACACGGGGGGTGGAGACCCAGTACTTC.

This clone was picked up a small number of times. The V call is TRBV6-1, the J call TRBJ1-5; weak D call: TRBD1 (5 bases). The CDR3 covers 14 residues. V was pared by 3 bases and J by 0 bases, with 6 bases between. Germline loops: CDR1 MNHNS, CDR2 SASEGT. Written as DNA, the CDR3 is TGTGCCAGCAGTGACAGGGATAGCAATCAGCCCCAGCATTTT. It encodes CASSDRDSNQPQHF.

The V call is TRBV30, the J call TRBJ1-5, with D possibly matching TRBD1 (5 bases). V was trimmed by 4 bases and J by 5 bases, leaving 18 bases between them. This CDR3 has 15 amino acids. Per germline, CDR1 GTSNPN and CDR2 SVGIG (reference sequence). DNA for the CDR3: TGTGCCTGGACCCCAGGCACCGGGGGTCATCAGCCCCAGCATTTT. This codes for CAWTPGTGGHQPQHF.

This chain links TRBV19 with TRBJ1-4; no clear D. CDR1 and CDR2 (germline): LNHDA, SQIVND (reference sequence). The CDR3 extends over 15 amino acids. V was cut by 7 bases and J by 2 bases, with 14 bases left in between. The CDR3 DNA sequence: TGTGCCAGTACCGACTTGGGATCCACTAATGAAAAACTGTTTTTT. Translation: CASTDLGSTNEKLFF. Together with reference TRBV19 and TRBJ1-4, the CDR3 gives the full variable domain: DGGITQSPKYLFRKEGQNVTLSCEQNLNHDAMYWYRQDPGQGLRLIYYSQIVNDFQKGDIAEGYSVSREKKESFPLTVTSAQKNPTAFYLCASTDLGSTNEKLFFGSGTQLSVL.

J is TRBJ2-4 and V is TRBV4-2; a possible D gene is TRBD2 (6 bases). Per germline, CDR1 LGHNA and CDR2 YNFKEQ. V dropped 3 bases and J dropped 4 bases, with 13 bases sitting between them. CDR3 length: 15 residues. CDR3 in DNA: TGTGCCAGCAGCCAGGACCTAGCGAGTAAAAACATTCAGTACTTC. It encodes CASSQDLASKNIQYF.

The CDR3 DNA reads TGTGCCAGCAGTTACACGGGCAGGGGGCTTACTGAAGCTTTCTTT. Residues: CASSYTGRGLTEAFF. The chain combines TRBV6-5 with TRBJ1-1; 8 bases match TRBD1. V shed 2 bases and J 5 bases; nucleotides not matched to a gene: 7. Germline V lookup: CDR1 MNHEY, CDR2 SVGAGI. The CDR3 extends over 15 amino acids.